The source of this T cell receptor (beta chain) is a study of OX40 agonist ivuxolimab in advanced cancers. Background on the study: Every 2 weeks, ivuxolimab was infused into the patients intravenously at between 0.01 and 10 mg/kg.

Clones were sequenced by immunoSEQ multiplex PCR, and TCRdb holds only the in-frame ones, with some missing. This table holds approximately 80,000 clones, 90% found once. As for this clone: No antigen is known for it. Germline is not matched at one junction end, which may reflect a read error.

Germline-derived CDR1 and CDR2 are ENHRY and SYGVKD. The CDR3 spans 12 residues. Study-level results: Among some nonresponders, normalized T-cell clonal expansion was also low.

This chain joins TRBV10-3 and TRBJ2-1; 13 bases align to TRBD2. The source was CD4+ or CD8+ T cells sorted from blood, collected in a trial of the OX40 agonist ivuxolimab. The TCR was taken from an adult with an advanced solid tumor such as melanoma, head and neck, liver or kidney cancer. The chain's CDR3 is CATRTSGGPEVF. As DNA, the CDR3 is TGTGCCACCAGGACTAGCGGGGGCCCTGAAGTCTTC.